This T cell receptor (beta chain) was sequenced during a study of T cells after yellow fever vaccination. Study-level background: With SMART-Seq v4 Ultra Low Input, the fractions containing low cell numbers were prepared. Overall study findings and caveats: Booster sampling recovered most clones from primary vaccination (approximately 97% CD4, approximately 90% CD8). FACS-sorted repertoires could contain abundant clonotypes contaminating from the bulk population.

Template switching with 5'RACE generated the TCR cDNA and added a universal primer site and UMIs. TCRdb re-derived calls from the 5' RACE reads in MiXCR, one entry per CDR3 protein. Among some 390,000 distinct CDR3 sequences listed, 6.2% were seen once. Germline V gives CDR1 LGHDT, CDR2 YNNKEL (reference sequence). The CDR3 is made up of 17 amino acids. Losses at the gene ends were 1 base for V and 5 bases for J; bases not matched to a gene: 5. Notes on this clonotype: Its cognate antigen is unknown.

Material: PBMCs, obtained 5 days after the yellow fever booster vaccination. The sequence came from a man in his thirties or forties who received the YFV17D yellow fever vaccine. The chain is built from TRBV3-1 and TRBJ2-1; 13 nucleotides match TRBD2. This chain's CDR3 is CASSQGLAGGPNNEQFF. The CDR3 DNA reads as TGTGCCAGCAGCCAAGGACTAGCGGGAGGACCAAACAATGAGCAGTTCTTC.